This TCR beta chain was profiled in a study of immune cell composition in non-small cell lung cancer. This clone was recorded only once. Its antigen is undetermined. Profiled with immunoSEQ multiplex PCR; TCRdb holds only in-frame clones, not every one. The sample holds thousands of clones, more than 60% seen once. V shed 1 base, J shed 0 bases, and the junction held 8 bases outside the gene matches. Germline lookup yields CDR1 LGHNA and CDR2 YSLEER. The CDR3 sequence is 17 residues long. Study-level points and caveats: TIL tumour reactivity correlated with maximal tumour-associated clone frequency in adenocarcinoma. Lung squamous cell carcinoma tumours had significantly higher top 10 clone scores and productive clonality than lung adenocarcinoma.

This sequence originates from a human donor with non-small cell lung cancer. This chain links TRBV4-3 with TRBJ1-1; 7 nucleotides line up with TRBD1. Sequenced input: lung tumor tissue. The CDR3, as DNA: TGCGCCAGCAGCCAAGGCCTACAGGGGATTCTGAACACTGAAGCTTTCTTT. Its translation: CASSQGLQGILNTEAFF.